These 10 T cell receptor beta chains came from one sample sequenced in a study of blood T cell repertoires in COVID-19. Libraries were prepared by immunoSEQ multiplex PCR; TCRdb keeps only in-frame clonotypes and omits some of them. Of fewer than 350,000 clones in the sample, around 89% were seen once. The sample taken for sequencing was PBMCs or T cells enriched from blood (not recorded which). These receptors all stem from a woman in her 30s with acute COVID-19.

The CDR3, as DNA: TGTGCCAGCAATTCTGACGGGGCCTACGAGCAGTACTTC. It is translated as CASNSDGAYEQYF. The chain couples TRBV2 to TRBJ2-7; TRBD2 might be the D (5 bases). Looked up from germline, CDR1 is SNHLY and CDR2 is FYNNEI. V was clipped by 7 bases and J by 2 bases, with 12 bases between them. The CDR3 is made up of 13 amino acids.

The DNA for the CDR3 is TGCGCCAGCAGTGAGTATCAGGGCGTCGCTGAAGCTTTCTTT. This codes for CASSEYQGVAEAFF. The chain couples TRBV10-1 to TRBJ1-1; possible D gene TRBD1, 5 bases. The CDR3 contains 14 residues. CDR1 WNHNN and CDR2 SYGVQD come from the germline V gene (reference sequence). V was cut by 1 base and J by 6 bases, with 12 bases left in between.

This chain joins TRBV7-9 and TRBJ2-7, with D unresolved. Looked up from germline, CDR1 is SEHNR and CDR2 is FQNEAQ (reference sequence). The ends were cut back, 4 bases at V and 3 bases at J, with 7 bases in the middle. The CDR3 is made up of 12 amino acids. For the CDR3, the DNA is TGTGCCAGCAGCTCGACAAGCTACGAGCAGTACTTC. It translates to CASSSTSYEQYF. Full variable domain (outside the CDR3, taken from reference TRBV7-9 and TRBJ2-7): DTGVSQNPRHKITKRGQNVTFRCDPISEHNRLYWYRQTLGQGPEFLTYFQNEAQLEKSRLLSDRFSAERPKGSFSTLEIQRTEQGDSAMYLCASSSTSYEQYFGPGTRLTVT.

The table lists this clone with a count of one. V is TRBV27 and J is TRBJ2-5; unclear D gene. The CDR3 is 13 amino acids. The V and J ends lost 6 bases and 2 bases respectively, with 10 bases between them. In germline, CDR1 is MNHEY, CDR2 SMNVEV (reference sequence). The CDR3: CASSELGQETQYF. The CDR3, as DNA: TGTGCCAGCAGCGAACTCGGGCAAGAGACCCAGTACTTC.

This clone was observed a single time. The chain has TRBV5-4 and TRBJ2-1; TRBD2 is a possible D gene (5 bases). Between the trimmed V and J ends, which lost 3 bases and 1 base, there was a span of 11 bases. The CDR3 sequence is 15 residues long. Germline V CDR1 and CDR2: SGHNT, YYREEE (reference sequence). CDR3 loop: CASSWEQGSYNEQFF. As DNA, the CDR3 is TGTGCCAGCAGCTGGGAGCAAGGATCCTACAATGAGCAGTTCTTC. Full variable domain (rest looked up from reference TRBV5-4 and TRBJ2-1): ETGVTQSPTHLIKTRGQQVTLRCSSQSGHNTVSWYQQALGQGPQFIFQYYREEENGRGNFPPRFSGLQFPNYSSELNVNALELDDSALYLCASSWEQGSYNEQFFGPGTRLTVL.

This chain uses TRBV29-1 with TRBJ2-7, with 9 bases aligning to TRBD1. V shed 2 bases and J 2 bases; nucleotides not matched to a gene: 4. Germline loops: CDR1 SQVTM, CDR2 ANQGSEA. The CDR3 loop spans 14 amino acids. The CDR3 loop reads CSVEKQGAAYEQYF. Here the CDR3 DNA reads TGCAGCGTTGAAAAACAGGGGGCGGCCTACGAGCAGTACTTC.

The chain combines TRBV11-1 with TRBJ2-1; D is possibly TRBD1 (5 bases). This CDR3 is 14 amino acids long. V was cut by 1 base and J by 6 bases, with 10 bases left in between. The germline V gene encodes CDR1 SGHAT and CDR2 FQDESV (reference sequence). The CDR3 protein is CASSLGRQTNEQFF. The CDR3 nucleotides read TGTGCCAGCAGCTTAGGAAGACAGACCAATGAGCAGTTCTTC.

V gene TRBV2 combines with J gene TRBJ2-7; 10 bases agree with TRBD1. Germline CDR1 SNHLY, CDR2 FYNNEI. The CDR3 runs 16 residues. The trim removed 4 bases at V and 3 bases at J, leaving 9 bases unmatched. This chain's CDR3 is CASSVSGTGDHYEQYF. CDR3 in DNA: TGTGCCAGCAGTGTATCCGGGACAGGGGACCACTACGAGCAGTACTTC.

The chain joins TRBV5-1 to TRBJ2-7, with D maybe TRBD2 (5 bases). V was cut by 0 bases and J by 5 bases, with 12 bases left in between. The germline V gene encodes CDR1 SGHRS and CDR2 YFSETQ. The CDR3 is 14 amino acids. CDR3 protein: CASSLVLLGDEQYF. DNA for the CDR3: TGCGCCAGCAGCTTGGTGTTACTGGGAGACGAGCAGTACTTC.

The chain carries TRBV4-2 and TRBJ1-2, with D perhaps matching TRBD1 (6 bases). This CDR3 contains 16 residues. V lost 4 bases and J lost 3, with 18 bases in between. Germline lookup yields CDR1 LGHNA and CDR2 YNFKEQ. The CDR3 here is CASSPQGSGQDYGYTF. The CDR3 DNA reads as TGTGCCAGCAGCCCCCAAGGGTCGGGACAAGACTATGGCTACACCTTC.